Presented here are 30 T cell receptor beta chains from one specimen sequenced in a study of CDR3 diversity in severe acne. From the PCR reads, TCRdb called clonotypes with MiXCR, one entry per CDR3 protein. The sample carries roughly 100,000 distinct CDR3 sequences, roughly half recorded once. The sample consisted of blood. These receptors were taken from a male donor with acne.

The chain links TRBV7-9 to TRBJ1-2; D unclear. The CDR3 spans 16 residues. Per germline, CDR1 SEHNR and CDR2 FQNEAQ (reference sequence). V was shortened by 5 bases and J by 4 bases, with 20 bases between the two germline ends. The CDR3 sequence is CASSQDGRGSGYGYTF. The CDR3 nucleotides read TGTGCCAGCAGCCAAGATGGACGGGGATCCGGCTATGGCTACACCTTC.

This chain uses TRBV6-1 with TRBJ1-6, with TRBD1 as a possible D gene (5 bases). In germline, CDR1 is MNHNS, CDR2 SASEGT. CDR3 size: 14 residues. The V gene lost 4 bases and the J gene lost 14 bases, with 18 bases spanning the gap. The CDR3 is CASSAHSGHPTLHF. In DNA form, the CDR3 reads TGTGCCAGCAGTGCCCATAGCGGACACCCAACCCTCCACTTT.

The chain joins TRBV20-1 to TRBJ2-7; tentative D call: TRBD1 (6 bases). V shed 6 bases and J shed 4 bases, with 10 bases lying between them. Germline lookup yields CDR1 DFQATT and CDR2 SNEGSKA (reference sequence). The CDR3 runs 11 residues. CDR3 amino acids: CSAHRGYEQYF. The CDR3 DNA follows: TGCAGTGCCCATAGGGGGTACGAGCAGTACTTC.

For this clonotype: This could be a read error, since a much larger clone is one nucleotide away. The V call is TRBV19, the J call TRBJ2-7, with TRBD2 identical over 8 bases. This CDR3 has 15 residues. V dropped 4 bases and J dropped 1; count of bases not matched to a gene: 6. Looked up from germline, CDR1 is LNHDA and CDR2 is SQIVND (reference sequence). The CDR3 bases are TGTGCCAGTAGTACGGGACTAGAGGTTTCCTACGAGCAGTACGTC. Encoded protein: CASSTGLEVSYEQYV.

This CDR3 is CASSETSPNQPQHF. For the CDR3, the DNA is TGCGCCAGCAGTGAGACGAGTCCGAATCAGCCCCAGCATTTT. V and J are TRBV10-1 and TRBJ1-5; D is uncertain. The CDR3 has 14 residues. V was trimmed by 2 bases and J by 4 bases, leaving 9 bases between them. Germline V gene data show CDR1 as WNHNN and CDR2 as SYGVQD (reference sequence).

CDR3 sequence reads: CASSHVGGAYEQYF. The CDR3 DNA reads TGTGCCAGCAGCCACGTGGGAGGGGCCTACGAGCAGTACTTC. The chain carries TRBV14 and TRBJ2-7; TRBD2 matches 7 bases. Trimming cost V 3 bases and J 2 bases; bases outside gene matches: 4. Germline CDR1 reads SGHDN; CDR2 reads FVKESK. This CDR3 region has 14 residues.

The chain carries TRBV12-5 and TRBJ2-7; a possible D gene is TRBD2 (6 bases). Germline CDR1 LGHNT, CDR2 FRNRAP. The CDR3 runs to 17 residues. Trimming stripped 0 bases from V and 1 base from J, with 16 bases between. CDR3 protein: CASGLVHPRRDSYEQYF. Written as DNA, the CDR3 is TGTGCTAGTGGTTTGGTACATCCGAGGAGGGATTCCTACGAGCAGTACTTC. Full variable domain (rest looked up from reference TRBV12-5 and TRBJ2-7): DARVTQTPRHKVTEMGQEVTMRCQPILGHNTVFWYRQTMMQGLELLAYFRNRAPLDDSGMPKDRFSAEMPDATLATLKIQPSEPRDSAVYFCASGLVHPRRDSYEQYFGPGTRLTVT.

The V call is TRBV4-1, the J call TRBJ2-7; 9 positions agree with TRBD1. Germline CDR1 and CDR2: MGHRA and YSYEKL. This CDR3 is built from 15 residues. Germline trimming cut 4 bases from V and 5 bases from J; bases unmatched to any gene: 9. The CDR3 nucleotides read TGCGCCAGCAGCCTTGGGACAGGGAGATTGCACGAGCAGTACTTC. As protein: CASSLGTGRLHEQYF.

Remarks on this clonotype: A junction boundary mismatches the germline segment, possibly from a read error. The chain has TRBV6-5 and TRBJ2-1; D may be TRBD1 (5 bases). Germline CDR1 and CDR2: MNHEY and SVGAGI. This CDR3 contains 15 residues. The CDR3 coding sequence is TGTGCCGGCAGTTATGTAACAGGAGTCTACAATGAGCAGTTCTTC. Translated: CAGSYVTGVYNEQFF.

The chain employs TRBV2 and TRBJ2-5, with 13 bases that match TRBD2. The germline V gene encodes CDR1 SNHLY and CDR2 FYNNEI. V lost 4 bases to trimming and J lost 4 bases; unmatched junction nucleotides: 0. This CDR3 region has 14 residues. Written as DNA, the CDR3 is TGTGCCAGCAGTGGGACTAGCGGGGGAGAGACCCAGTACTTC. Translating it yields CASSGTSGGETQYF.

Note on this clonotype: A much larger clone lies one base from this, so it may be a read error. This CDR3 is missing its conserved last phenylalanine or tryptophan, likely due to a read error. The chain employs TRBV11-3 and TRBJ2-1, with 7 bases that match TRBD1. Trimming took 8 bases from V and 0 from J; bases not matched to a gene: 4. This CDR3 is 14 amino acids long. Germline V gene sequence: CDR1 SGHNT, CDR2 YENEEA. The CDR3 sequence is CASSEGASYNEQFS. CDR3 in DNA: TGTGCCAGCTCAGAGGGGGCCTCCTACAATGAGCAGTTCTCC.

As for this clonotype: The junction departs from the called germline gene at one end, perhaps through a read error. V and J are TRBV10-3 and TRBJ1-5, with 8 bases matching TRBD1. The germline gives CDR1 ENHRY, CDR2 SYGVKD. There are 14 residues in the CDR3. CDR3 sequence: CASSPDRAHQPQHF. DNA of the CDR3: TGTGCCAGCAGTCCGGACAGGGCCCATCAGCCCCAGCATTTT.

V is TRBV6-6 and J is TRBJ1-2, with no clear D. V lost 5 bases, J lost 2 bases, and 12 bases lay in between. Per the germline V gene, CDR1 is MNHNY and CDR2 is SVGAGI (reference sequence). This CDR3 contains 14 residues. The DNA for the CDR3 is TGTGCCAGCAGTGATGCAGGAGGGAACTATGGCTACACCTTC. This gives the protein CASSDAGGNYGYTF.

This clonotype was counted a few times. The DNA is left out, because the CDR3 cannot be placed on it with certainty; the CDR3 is given as TCRdb lists it. The V call is TRBV7-9, the J call TRBJ2-5; TRBD1 reflects the table's D call only, with no check against the DNA. The CDR3 totals 21 residues, both ends included. The V gene's germline CDR1 is SEHNR and CDR2 FQNEAQ (reference sequence). The CDR3 sequence is CASSSYRGAGNTIYFGETQYF.

The chain combines TRBV20-1 with TRBJ2-3, with TRBD1 matching 9 bases. This CDR3 is 16 amino acids long. The V segment lost 3 bases and the J segment 4 bases; nucleotides outside the gene matches: 11. The germline CDR1 and CDR2 sequences are DFQATT and SNEGSKA (reference sequence). The CDR3 DNA follows: TGCAGTGCTAGGCAACCCGGGACAGGGCTCCCAGATACGCAGTATTTT. Protein product: CSARQPGTGLPDTQYF.

The sample holds many counts of this clonotype. The chain has TRBV29-1 and TRBJ1-1; 7 bases fit TRBD1. V shed 5 bases and J 3 bases; nucleotides not matched to a gene: 12. Germline V gives CDR1 SQVTM, CDR2 ANQGSEA. CDR3 size: 15 residues. CDR3 region: CSVLFTDRTYTEAFF. The CDR3 DNA is TGCAGCGTTCTTTTCACGGACAGGACGTACACTGAAGCTTTCTTT.

This clonotype was recorded a few times. Sequence at one end of the junction differs from germline and may be a read error. The rearrangement joins TRBV9 to TRBJ2-1, with TRBD1 as a possible D gene (6 bases). Germline V CDR1 and CDR2: SGDLS, YYNGEE. This CDR3 spans 15 amino acids. The CDR3: CASSALTGPYNGQFF. The CDR3 bases are TGTGCCAGCAGCGCGCTGACAGGCCCGTACAATGGGCAGTTCTTC. Drawing the rest from reference TRBV9 and TRBJ2-1, the complete variable domain is DSGVTQTPKHLITATGQRVTLRCSPRSGDLSVYWYQQSLDQGLQFLIQYYNGEERAKGNILERFSAQQFPDLHSELNLSSLELGDSALYFCASSALTGPYNGQFFGPGTRLTVL.

The chain is built from TRBV25-1 and TRBJ2-7; tentative D call: TRBD2 (5 bases). CDR1 and CDR2 (germline): MGHDK, SYGVNS. There are 13 residues in the CDR3. Trimming shortened V by 4 bases and J by 1 base, and 8 bases separated the two germline ends. The CDR3 sequence is CASSVRGSYEQYF. CDR3 DNA sequence: TGTGCCAGCAGTGTTCGGGGTTCCTACGAGCAGTACTTC.

Note on this clonotype: A single base separates this from a much larger clone, so it may be a read error. The chain couples TRBV3-2 to TRBJ2-5. TRBV3-2 is shown as a pseudogene. This CDR3 is built from 11 residues. The CDR3 reads CASQQQETQYF. As DNA, the CDR3 is TGTGCCAGCCAACAGCAAGAGACCCAGTACTTC.

This chain links TRBV2 with TRBJ1-5; D remains ambiguous. CDR1 is SNHLY, CDR2 FYNNEI, per germline. V gave up 2 bases and J gave up 2 bases, with 13 bases separating them. The CDR3 sequence is 16 residues long. The CDR3 nucleotides are TGTGCCAGCAGTGAACAGTCCTGGTTGGGCAATCAGCCCCAGCATTTT. The encoded protein is CASSEQSWLGNQPQHF.

This clonotype occurred a few times. This chain uses TRBV25-1 with TRBJ1-2, with TRBD1 as a possible D gene (5 bases). Germline-derived CDR1 and CDR2 are MGHDK and SYGVNS. The CDR3 is made up of 14 amino acids. V was clipped by 2 bases and J by 4 bases, with 11 bases between them. The CDR3 reads CASSERGESYGYTF. The DNA of the CDR3 is TGTGCCAGCAGTGAAAGGGGAGAGAGCTATGGCTACACCTTC.

The chain uses TRBV19 and TRBJ1-1; 7 bases align to TRBD1. This CDR3 spans 13 amino acids. Germline V lookup: CDR1 LNHDA, CDR2 SQIVND (reference sequence). Losses at the gene ends were 5 bases for V and 3 bases for J; bases not matched to a gene: 3. CDR3 in amino acids: CASSDRVYTEAFF. The DNA for the CDR3 is TGTGCCAGTAGTGACAGGGTTTACACTGAAGCTTTCTTT. Full variable domain (rest looked up from reference TRBV19 and TRBJ1-1): DGGITQSPKYLFRKEGQNVTLSCEQNLNHDAMYWYRQDPGQGLRLIYYSQIVNDFQKGDIAEGYSVSREKKESFPLTVTSAQKNPTAFYLCASSDRVYTEAFFGQGTRLTVV.

This clonotype came up many times. The chain recombines TRBV19 with TRBJ2-1; the D gene is possibly TRBD2 (5 bases). V lost 4 bases, J lost 8 bases, and 12 bases lay in between. There are 13 residues in the CDR3. Germline CDR1 LNHDA, CDR2 SQIVND (reference sequence). The CDR3 protein is CASSTRPGDEQFF. As DNA, the CDR3 is TGTGCCAGTAGTACAAGGCCCGGGGATGAGCAGTTCTTC.

This clonotype has ten or more counts. The V gene is TRBV7-8, the J gene TRBJ2-7; D not resolved. CDR3 length: 13 residues. CDR1 is SGHVS and CDR2 is FQNEAQ in the germline V gene. Trimming removed 5 bases from V and 2 bases from J, with 10 bases in between. The CDR3: CASSRGPAYEQYV. In DNA, the CDR3 is TGTGCCAGCAGCCGCGGACCAGCCTACGAGCAGTACGTC.

The V gene is TRBV7-9, the J gene TRBJ2-6; D possibly corresponds to TRBD2 (5 bases). The CDR3 length is 12 residues. The germline V gene has CDR1 SEHNR and CDR2 FQNEAQ (reference sequence). V gave up 5 bases and J gave up 10 bases, with 9 bases separating them. The CDR3: CASSPGENVLTF. The CDR3, as DNA: TGTGCCAGCAGCCCTGGGGAGAACGTCCTGACTTTC.

The chain has TRBV19 and TRBJ2-2; 8 bases fit TRBD1. The CDR3 has 13 amino acids. From germline, CDR1 is LNHDA and CDR2 SQIVND (reference sequence). The V gene end was trimmed by 5 bases and the J gene end by 7 bases; junction bases not matched to a gene: 3. CDR3 loop: CASSGQGSGELFF. The CDR3 DNA reads TGTGCCAGTAGTGGACAGGGAAGCGGGGAGCTGTTTTTT.

This clonotype was observed many times. The chain has TRBV7-3 and TRBJ1-2; 10 nucleotides agree with TRBD1. CDR1 SGHTA and CDR2 FQGTGA come from the germline V gene. CDR3 length: 13 residues. V shed 4 bases, J shed 8 bases, and the junction held 4 bases outside the gene matches. The CDR3 protein is CASSSGQGEGYTF. CDR3 in DNA: TGTGCCAGCAGCTCTGGACAGGGGGAAGGCTACACCTTC. Looking up the rest from reference TRBV7-3 and TRBJ1-2 gives the full variable domain: GAGVSQTPSNKVTEKGKYVELRCDPISGHTALYWYRQSLGQGPEFLIYFQGTGAADDSGLPNDRFFAVRPEGSVSTLKIQRTERGDSAVYLCASSSGQGEGYTFGSGTRLTVV.

The CDR3 spells CASSPETRNYGYTF. The CDR3, as DNA: TGTGCCAGCAGCCCGGAGACCAGAAACTATGGCTACACCTTC. The chain has TRBV5-4 and TRBJ1-2; no firm D call. Per germline, CDR1 SGHNT and CDR2 YYREEE (reference sequence). Trimming pared 4 bases from V and 2 bases from J, leaving 12 bases between. CDR3 length: 14 residues.

Details on this clonotype: A clone one base away is much larger, so this may be a read error. This CDR3 reads CASSRLAGPYNEQYF. The CDR3 DNA sequence: TGTGCCAGCAGCAGGCTAGCGGGACCCTACAATGAGCAGTACTTC. The J gene is TRBJ2-7, the V gene TRBV5-4; 9 nucleotides align to TRBD2. CDR1 is SGHNT and CDR2 is YYREEE in the germline V gene (reference sequence). The CDR3 is 15 residues long. The V gene end was trimmed by 4 bases and the J gene end by 7 bases; junction bases not matched to a gene: 12. Full variable domain (rest looked up from reference TRBV5-4 and TRBJ2-7): ETGVTQSPTHLIKTRGQQVTLRCSSQSGHNTVSWYQQALGQGPQFIFQYYREEENGRGNFPPRFSGLQFPNYSSELNVNALELDDSALYLCASSRLAGPYNEQYFGPGTRLTVT.

This clonotype was seen many times. The rearrangement links TRBV19 to TRBJ2-1; a weak D match, TRBD2 (5 bases). Trimming shortened V by 6 bases and J by 9 bases, and 15 bases separated the two germline ends. The CDR3 is made up of 13 amino acids. Germline V gene sequence: CDR1 LNHDA, CDR2 SQIVND (reference sequence). CDR3 loop: CASRGASGGEQFF. The CDR3 DNA follows: TGTGCCAGTAGGGGTGCGAGCGGAGGTGAGCAGTTCTTC.